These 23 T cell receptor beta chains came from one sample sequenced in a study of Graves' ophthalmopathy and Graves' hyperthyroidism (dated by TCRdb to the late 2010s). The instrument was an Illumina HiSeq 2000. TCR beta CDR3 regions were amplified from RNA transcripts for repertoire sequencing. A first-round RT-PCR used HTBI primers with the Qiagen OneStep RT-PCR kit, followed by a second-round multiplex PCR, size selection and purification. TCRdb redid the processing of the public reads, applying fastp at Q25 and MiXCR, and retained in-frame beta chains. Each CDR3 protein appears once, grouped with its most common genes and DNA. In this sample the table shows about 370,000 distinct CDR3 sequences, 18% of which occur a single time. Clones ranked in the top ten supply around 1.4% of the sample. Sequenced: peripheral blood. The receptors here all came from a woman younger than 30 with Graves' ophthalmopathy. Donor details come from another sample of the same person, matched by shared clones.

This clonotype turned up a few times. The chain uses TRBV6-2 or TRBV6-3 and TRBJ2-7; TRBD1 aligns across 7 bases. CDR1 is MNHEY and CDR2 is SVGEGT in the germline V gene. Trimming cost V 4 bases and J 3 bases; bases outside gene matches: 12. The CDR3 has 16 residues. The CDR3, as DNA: TGTGCCAGCAGTTCCCGTCCGTCCGGGACAGTCTACGAGCAGTACTTC. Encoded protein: CASSSRPSGTVYEQYF.

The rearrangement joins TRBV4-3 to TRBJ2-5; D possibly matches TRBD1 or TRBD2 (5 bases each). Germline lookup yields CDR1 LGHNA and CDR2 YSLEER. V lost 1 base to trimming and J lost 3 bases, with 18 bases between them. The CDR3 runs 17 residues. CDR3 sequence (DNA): TGCGCCAGCAGCCAAGGAGGAATCGGGGCGTTCGAAGAGACCCAGTACTTC. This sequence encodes CASSQGGIGAFEETQYF.

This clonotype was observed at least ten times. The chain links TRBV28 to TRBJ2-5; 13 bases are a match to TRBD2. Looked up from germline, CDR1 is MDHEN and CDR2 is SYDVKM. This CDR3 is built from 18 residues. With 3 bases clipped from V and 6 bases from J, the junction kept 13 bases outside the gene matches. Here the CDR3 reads CASSLSPRGLAGIQTQYF. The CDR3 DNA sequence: TGTGCCAGCAGTTTGTCCCCTCGGGGACTAGCGGGGATTCAGACCCAGTACTTC. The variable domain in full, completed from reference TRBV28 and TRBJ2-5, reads DVKVTQSSRYLVKRTGEKVFLECVQDMDHENMFWYRQDPGLGLRLIYFSYDVKMKEKGDIPEGYSVSREKKERFSLILESASTNQTSMYLCASSLSPRGLAGIQTQYFGPGTRLLVL.

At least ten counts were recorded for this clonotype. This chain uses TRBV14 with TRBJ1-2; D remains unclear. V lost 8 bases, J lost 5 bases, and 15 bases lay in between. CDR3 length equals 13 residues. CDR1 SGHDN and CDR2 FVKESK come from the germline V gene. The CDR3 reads CASSGSASYGYTF. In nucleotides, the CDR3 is TGTGCCAGCTCCGGGTCTGCCTCGTATGGCTACACCTTC.

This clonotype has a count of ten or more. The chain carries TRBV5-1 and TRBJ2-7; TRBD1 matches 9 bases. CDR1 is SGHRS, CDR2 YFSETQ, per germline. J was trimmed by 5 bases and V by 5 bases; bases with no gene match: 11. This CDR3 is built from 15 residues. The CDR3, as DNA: TGCGCCAGCAGTCCGGAGGGGACAGGGAGCCACGAGCAGTACTTC. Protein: CASSPEGTGSHEQYF.

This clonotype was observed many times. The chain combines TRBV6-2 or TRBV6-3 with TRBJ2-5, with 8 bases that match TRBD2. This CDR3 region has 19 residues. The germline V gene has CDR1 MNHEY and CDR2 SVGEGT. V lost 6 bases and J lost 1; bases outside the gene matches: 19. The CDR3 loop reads CASSLPLGVIAGFQETQYF. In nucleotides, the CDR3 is TGTGCCAGCAGCCTACCCCTCGGTGTGATAGCGGGGTTCCAAGAGACCCAGTACTTC.

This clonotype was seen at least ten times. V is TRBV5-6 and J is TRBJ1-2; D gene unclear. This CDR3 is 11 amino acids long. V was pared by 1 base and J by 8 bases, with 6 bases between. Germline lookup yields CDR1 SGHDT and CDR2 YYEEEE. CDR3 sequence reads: CASSLQNGYTF. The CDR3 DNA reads TGTGCCAGCAGCTTGCAGAACGGCTACACCTTC.

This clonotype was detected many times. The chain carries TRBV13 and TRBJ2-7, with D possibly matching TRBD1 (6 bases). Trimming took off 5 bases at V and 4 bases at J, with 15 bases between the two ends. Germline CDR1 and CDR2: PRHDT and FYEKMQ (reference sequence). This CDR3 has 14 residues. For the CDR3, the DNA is TGTGCCAGCAGCAAACCGGGACATAAATACGAGCAGTACTTC. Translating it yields CASSKPGHKYEQYF.

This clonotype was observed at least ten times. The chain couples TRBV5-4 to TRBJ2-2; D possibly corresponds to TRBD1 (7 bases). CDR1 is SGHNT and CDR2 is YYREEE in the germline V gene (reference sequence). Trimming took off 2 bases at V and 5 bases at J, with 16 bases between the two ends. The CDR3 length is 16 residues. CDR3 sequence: CASSFATTGRTGELFF. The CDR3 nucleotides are TGTGCCAGCAGCTTTGCGACGACAGGGAGGACCGGGGAGCTGTTTTTT.

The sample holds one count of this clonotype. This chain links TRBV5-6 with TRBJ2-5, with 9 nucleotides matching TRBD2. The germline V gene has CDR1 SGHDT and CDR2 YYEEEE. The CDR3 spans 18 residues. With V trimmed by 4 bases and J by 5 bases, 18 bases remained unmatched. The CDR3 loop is CASSLPIAGEGSVETQYF. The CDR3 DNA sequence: TGTGCCAGCAGCCTCCCCATAGCGGGAGAAGGTTCAGTGGAGACCCAGTACTTC.

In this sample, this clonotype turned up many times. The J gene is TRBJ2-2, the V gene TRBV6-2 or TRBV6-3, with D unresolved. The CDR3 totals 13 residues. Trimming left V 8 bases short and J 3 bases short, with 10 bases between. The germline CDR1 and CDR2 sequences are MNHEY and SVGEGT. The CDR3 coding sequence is TGTGCCAGCGGTAGAGGACACACCGGGGAGCTGTTTTTT. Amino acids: CASGRGHTGELFF.

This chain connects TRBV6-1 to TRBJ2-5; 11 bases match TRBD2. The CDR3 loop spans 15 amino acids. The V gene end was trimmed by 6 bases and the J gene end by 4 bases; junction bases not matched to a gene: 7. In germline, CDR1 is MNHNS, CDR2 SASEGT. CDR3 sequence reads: CASSQLAGVAETQYF. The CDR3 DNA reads TGTGCCAGCAGCCAACTAGCGGGAGTCGCAGAGACCCAGTACTTC.

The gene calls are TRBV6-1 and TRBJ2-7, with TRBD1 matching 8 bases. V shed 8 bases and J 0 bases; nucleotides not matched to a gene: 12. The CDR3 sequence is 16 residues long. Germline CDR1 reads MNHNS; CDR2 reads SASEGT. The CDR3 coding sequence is TGTGCCAGCCGACAGGGGTTTGGTTTGAGCTCCTACGAGCAGTACTTC. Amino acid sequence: CASRQGFGLSSYEQYF.

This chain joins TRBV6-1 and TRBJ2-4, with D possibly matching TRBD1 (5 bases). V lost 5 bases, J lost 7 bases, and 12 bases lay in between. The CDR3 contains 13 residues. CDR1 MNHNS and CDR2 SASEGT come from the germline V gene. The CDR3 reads CASSSPRDNIQYF. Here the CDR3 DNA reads TGTGCCAGCAGTTCGCCCAGGGATAACATTCAGTACTTC.

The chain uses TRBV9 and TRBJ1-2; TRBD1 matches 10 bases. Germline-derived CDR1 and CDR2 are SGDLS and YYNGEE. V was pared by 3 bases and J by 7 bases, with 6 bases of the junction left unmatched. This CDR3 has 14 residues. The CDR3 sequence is CASSARDRGFGYTF. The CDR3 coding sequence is TGTGCCAGCAGCGCCCGGGACAGGGGATTTGGCTACACCTTC.

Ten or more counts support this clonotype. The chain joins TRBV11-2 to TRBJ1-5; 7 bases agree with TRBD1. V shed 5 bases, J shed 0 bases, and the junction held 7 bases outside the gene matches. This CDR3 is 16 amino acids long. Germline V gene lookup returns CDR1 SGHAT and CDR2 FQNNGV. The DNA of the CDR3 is TGTGCCAGCAGCCTTGACAGGGTGGATAGCAATCAGCCCCAGCATTTT. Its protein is CASSLDRVDSNQPQHF.

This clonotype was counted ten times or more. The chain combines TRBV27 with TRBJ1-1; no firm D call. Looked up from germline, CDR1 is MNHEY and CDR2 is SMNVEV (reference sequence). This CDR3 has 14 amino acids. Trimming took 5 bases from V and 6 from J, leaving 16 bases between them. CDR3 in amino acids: CASSPFRDRAEAFF. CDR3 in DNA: TGTGCCAGCAGTCCCTTTAGGGATCGGGCTGAAGCTTTCTTT.

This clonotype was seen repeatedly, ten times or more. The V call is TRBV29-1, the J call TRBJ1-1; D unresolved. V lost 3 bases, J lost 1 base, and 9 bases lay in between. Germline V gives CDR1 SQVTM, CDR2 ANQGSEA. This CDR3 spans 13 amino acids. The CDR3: CSVDQSGNTEAFF. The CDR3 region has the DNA TGCAGCGTTGATCAGTCAGGGAACACTGAAGCTTTCTTT.

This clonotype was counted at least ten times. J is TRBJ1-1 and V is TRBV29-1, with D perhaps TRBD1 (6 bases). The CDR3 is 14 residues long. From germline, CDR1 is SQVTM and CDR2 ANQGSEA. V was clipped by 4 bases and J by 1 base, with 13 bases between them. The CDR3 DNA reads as TGCAGCGTTGGTGGGGGGGCTGAGAACACTGAAGCTTTCTTT. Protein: CSVGGGAENTEAFF.

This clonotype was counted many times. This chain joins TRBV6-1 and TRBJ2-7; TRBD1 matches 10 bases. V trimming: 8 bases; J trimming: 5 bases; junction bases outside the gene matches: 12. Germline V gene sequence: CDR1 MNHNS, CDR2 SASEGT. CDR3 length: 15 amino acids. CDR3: CASLRGGQGINEQYF. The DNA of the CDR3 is TGTGCCAGCCTACGGGGGGGACAGGGGATCAACGAGCAGTACTTC.

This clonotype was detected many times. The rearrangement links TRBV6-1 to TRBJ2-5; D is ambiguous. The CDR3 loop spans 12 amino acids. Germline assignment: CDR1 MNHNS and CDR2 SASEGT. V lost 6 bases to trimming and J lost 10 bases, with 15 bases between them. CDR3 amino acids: CASRPPGRGQYF. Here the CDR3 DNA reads TGTGCCAGCAGACCTCCCGGGCGTGGCCAGTACTTC.

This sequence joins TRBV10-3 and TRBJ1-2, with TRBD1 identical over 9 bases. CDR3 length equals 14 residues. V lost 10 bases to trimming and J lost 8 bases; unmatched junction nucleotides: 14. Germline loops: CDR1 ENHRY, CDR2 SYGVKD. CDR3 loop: CATKERQGERGYTF. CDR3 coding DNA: TGTGCCACCAAAGAGCGACAGGGGGAGAGGGGCTACACCTTC.

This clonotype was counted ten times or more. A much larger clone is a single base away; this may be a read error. The CDR3 sequence is CASSLQEGNTEAFF. CDR3 nucleotides: TGTGCCAGCAGTTTACAGGAGGGGAACACTGAAGCTTTCTTT. This rearrangement joins TRBV27 to TRBJ1-1, with D hard to call. The CDR3 runs 14 residues. Trimming took off 2 bases at V and 1 base at J, with 8 bases between the two ends. The germline V gene has CDR1 MNHEY and CDR2 SMNVEV (reference sequence).